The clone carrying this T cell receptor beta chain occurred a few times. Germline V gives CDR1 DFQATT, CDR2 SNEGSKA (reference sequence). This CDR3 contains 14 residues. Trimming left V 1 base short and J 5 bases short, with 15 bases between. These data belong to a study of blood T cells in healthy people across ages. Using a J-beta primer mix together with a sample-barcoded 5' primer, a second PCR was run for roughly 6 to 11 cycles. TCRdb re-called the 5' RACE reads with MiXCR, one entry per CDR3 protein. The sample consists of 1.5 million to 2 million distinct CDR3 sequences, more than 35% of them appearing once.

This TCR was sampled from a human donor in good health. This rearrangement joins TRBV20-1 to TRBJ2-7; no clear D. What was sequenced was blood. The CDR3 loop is CSARGSLPGHEQYF. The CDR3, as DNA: TGCAGTGCTAGAGGTAGTCTCCCGGGCCACGAGCAGTACTTC.